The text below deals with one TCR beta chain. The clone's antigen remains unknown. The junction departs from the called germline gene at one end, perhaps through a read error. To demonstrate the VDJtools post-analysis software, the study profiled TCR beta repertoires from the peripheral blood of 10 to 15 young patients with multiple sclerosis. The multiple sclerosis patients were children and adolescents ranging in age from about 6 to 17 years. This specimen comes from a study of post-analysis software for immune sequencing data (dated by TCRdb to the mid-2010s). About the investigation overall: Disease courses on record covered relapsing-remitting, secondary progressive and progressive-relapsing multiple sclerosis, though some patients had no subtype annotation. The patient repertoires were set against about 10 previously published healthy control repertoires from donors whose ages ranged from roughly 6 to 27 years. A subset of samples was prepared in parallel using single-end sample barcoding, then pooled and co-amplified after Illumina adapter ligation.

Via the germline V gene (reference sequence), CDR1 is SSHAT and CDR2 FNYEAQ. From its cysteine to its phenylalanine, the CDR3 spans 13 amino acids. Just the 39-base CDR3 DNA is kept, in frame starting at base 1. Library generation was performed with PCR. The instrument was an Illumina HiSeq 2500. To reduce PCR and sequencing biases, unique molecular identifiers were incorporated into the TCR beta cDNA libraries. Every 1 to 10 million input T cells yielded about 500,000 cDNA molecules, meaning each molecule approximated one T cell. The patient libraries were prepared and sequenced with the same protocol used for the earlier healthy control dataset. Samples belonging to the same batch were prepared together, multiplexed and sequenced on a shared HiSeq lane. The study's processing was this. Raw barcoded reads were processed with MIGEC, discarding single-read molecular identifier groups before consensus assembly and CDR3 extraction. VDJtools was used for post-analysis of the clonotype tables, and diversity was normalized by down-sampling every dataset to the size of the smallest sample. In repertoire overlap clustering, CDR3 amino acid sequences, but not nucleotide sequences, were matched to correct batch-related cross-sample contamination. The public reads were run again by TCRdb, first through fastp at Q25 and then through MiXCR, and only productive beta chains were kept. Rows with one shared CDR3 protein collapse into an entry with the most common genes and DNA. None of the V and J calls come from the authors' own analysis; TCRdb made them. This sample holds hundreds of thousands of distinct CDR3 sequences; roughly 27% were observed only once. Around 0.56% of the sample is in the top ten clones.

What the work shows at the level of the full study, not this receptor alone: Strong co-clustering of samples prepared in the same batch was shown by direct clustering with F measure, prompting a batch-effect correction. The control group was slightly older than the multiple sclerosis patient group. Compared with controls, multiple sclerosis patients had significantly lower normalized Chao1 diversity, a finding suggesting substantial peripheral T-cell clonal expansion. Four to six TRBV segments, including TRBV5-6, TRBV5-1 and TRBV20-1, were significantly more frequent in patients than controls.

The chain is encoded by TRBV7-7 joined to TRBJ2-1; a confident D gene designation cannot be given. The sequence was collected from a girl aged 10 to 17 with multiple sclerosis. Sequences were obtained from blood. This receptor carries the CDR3 CASSFRIRDEQFF. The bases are TGTGCTAGCAGCTTCCGTATCCGGGATGAGCAGTTCTTC.